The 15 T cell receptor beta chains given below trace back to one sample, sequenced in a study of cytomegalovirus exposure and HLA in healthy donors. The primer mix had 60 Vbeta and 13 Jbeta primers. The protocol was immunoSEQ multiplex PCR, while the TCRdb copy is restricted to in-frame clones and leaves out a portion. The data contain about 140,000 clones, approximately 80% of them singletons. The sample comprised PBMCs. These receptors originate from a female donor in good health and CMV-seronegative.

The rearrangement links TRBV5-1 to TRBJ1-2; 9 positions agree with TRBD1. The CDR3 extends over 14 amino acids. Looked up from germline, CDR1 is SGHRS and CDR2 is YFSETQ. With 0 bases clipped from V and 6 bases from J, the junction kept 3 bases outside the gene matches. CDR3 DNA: TGCGCCAGCAGCTTGGACAGGGGGCAAAATGGCTACACCTTC. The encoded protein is CASSLDRGQNGYTF.

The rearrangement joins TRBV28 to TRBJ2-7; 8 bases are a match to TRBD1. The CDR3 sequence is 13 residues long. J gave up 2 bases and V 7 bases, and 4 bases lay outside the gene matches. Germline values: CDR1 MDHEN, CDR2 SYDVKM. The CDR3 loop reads CASTGTGPYEQYF. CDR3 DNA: TGTGCCAGCACCGGGACAGGACCCTACGAGCAGTACTTC.

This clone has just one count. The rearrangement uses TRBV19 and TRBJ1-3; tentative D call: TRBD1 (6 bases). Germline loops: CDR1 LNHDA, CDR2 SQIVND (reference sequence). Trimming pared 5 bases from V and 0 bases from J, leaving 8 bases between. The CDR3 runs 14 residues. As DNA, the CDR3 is TGTGCCAGTAGTCGGACAGACTCTGGAAACACCATATATTTT. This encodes CASSRTDSGNTIYF. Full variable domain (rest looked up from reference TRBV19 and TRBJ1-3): DGGITQSPKYLFRKEGQNVTLSCEQNLNHDAMYWYRQDPGQGLRLIYYSQIVNDFQKGDIAEGYSVSREKKESFPLTVTSAQKNPTAFYLCASSRTDSGNTIYFGEGSWLTVV.

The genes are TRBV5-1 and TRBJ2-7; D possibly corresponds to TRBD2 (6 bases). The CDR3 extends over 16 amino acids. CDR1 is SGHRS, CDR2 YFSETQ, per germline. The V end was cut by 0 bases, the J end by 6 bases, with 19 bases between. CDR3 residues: CASSLVRVTQGLEQYF. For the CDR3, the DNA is TGCGCCAGCAGCTTGGTTCGGGTCACGCAGGGACTCGAGCAGTACTTC.

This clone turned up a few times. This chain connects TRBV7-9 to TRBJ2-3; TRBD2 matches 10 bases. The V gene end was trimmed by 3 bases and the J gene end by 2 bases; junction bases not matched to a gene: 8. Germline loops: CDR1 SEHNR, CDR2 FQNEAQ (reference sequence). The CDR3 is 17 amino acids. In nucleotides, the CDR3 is TGTGCCAGCAGCTTTCCCCTAGCGGGAGAATTCACAGATACGCAGTATTTT. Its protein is CASSFPLAGEFTDTQYF.

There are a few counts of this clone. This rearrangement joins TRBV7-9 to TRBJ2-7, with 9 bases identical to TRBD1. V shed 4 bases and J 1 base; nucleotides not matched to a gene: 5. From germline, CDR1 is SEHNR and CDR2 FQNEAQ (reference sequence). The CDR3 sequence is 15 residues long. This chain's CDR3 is CASSSHGTGSYEQYF. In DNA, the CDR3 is TGTGCCAGCAGCTCACACGGGACAGGGTCCTACGAGCAGTACTTC. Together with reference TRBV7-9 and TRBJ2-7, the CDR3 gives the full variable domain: DTGVSQNPRHKITKRGQNVTFRCDPISEHNRLYWYRQTLGQGPEFLTYFQNEAQLEKSRLLSDRFSAERPKGSFSTLEIQRTEQGDSAMYLCASSSHGTGSYEQYFGPGTRLTVT.

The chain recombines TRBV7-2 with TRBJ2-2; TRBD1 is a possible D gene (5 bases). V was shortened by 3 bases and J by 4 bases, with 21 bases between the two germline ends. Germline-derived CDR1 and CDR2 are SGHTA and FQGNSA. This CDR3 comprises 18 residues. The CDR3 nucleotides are TGTGCCAGCAGCTTTCGTCTATGGGGCACAAGGAGCACCGGGGAGCTGTTTTTT. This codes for CASSFRLWGTRSTGELFF.

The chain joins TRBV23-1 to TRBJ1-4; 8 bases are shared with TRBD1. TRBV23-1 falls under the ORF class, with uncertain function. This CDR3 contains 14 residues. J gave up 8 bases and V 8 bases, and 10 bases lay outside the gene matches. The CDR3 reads CASEPGQEGEKLFF. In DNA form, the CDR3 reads TGCGCCAGCGAACCGGGACAGGAAGGGGAAAAACTGTTTTTT.

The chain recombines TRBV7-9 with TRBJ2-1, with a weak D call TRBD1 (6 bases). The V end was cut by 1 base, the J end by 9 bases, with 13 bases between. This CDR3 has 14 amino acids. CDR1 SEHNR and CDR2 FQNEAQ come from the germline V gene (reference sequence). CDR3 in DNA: TGTGCCAGCAGCTTAGTGGTTGGCAGGGGTGAGCAGTTCTTC. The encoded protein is CASSLVVGRGEQFF.

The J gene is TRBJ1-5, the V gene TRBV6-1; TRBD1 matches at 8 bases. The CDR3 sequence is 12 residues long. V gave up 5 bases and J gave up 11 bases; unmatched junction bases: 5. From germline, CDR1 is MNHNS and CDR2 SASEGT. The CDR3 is CASSLQGGAQHF. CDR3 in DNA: TGTGCCAGCAGTTTACAGGGGGGAGCCCAGCATTTT.

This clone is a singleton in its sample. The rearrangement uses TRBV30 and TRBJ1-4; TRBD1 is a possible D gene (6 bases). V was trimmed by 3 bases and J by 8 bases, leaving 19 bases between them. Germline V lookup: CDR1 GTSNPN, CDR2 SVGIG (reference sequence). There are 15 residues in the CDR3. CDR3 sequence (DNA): TGTGCCTGGAGCGCGGATCTGGGGGCAGACGAAAAACTGTTTTTT. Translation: CAWSADLGADEKLFF.

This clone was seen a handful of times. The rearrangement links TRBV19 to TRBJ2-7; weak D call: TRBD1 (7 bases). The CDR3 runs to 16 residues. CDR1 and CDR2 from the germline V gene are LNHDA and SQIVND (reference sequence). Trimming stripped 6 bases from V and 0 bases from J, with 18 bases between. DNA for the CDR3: TGTGCCAGTAGCCCCCGAGGAGGGGGCCGCTCCTACGAGCAGTACTTC. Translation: CASSPRGGGRSYEQYF. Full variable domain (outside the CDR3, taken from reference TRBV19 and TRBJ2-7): DGGITQSPKYLFRKEGQNVTLSCEQNLNHDAMYWYRQDPGQGLRLIYYSQIVNDFQKGDIAEGYSVSREKKESFPLTVTSAQKNPTAFYLCASSPRGGGRSYEQYFGPGTRLTVT.

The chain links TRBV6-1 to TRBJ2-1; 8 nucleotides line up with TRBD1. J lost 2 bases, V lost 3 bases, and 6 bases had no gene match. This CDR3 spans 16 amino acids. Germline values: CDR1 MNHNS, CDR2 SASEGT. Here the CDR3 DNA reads TGTGCCAGCAGTGAGGGGACAGGAGATACCTACAATGAGCAGTTCTTC. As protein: CASSEGTGDTYNEQFF.

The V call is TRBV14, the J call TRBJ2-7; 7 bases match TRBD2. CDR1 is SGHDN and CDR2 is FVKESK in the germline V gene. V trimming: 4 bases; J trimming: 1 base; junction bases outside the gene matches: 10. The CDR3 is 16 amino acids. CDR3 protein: CASSPGFAGVSYEQYF. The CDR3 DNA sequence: TGTGCCAGCAGCCCCGGTTTCGCGGGGGTATCCTACGAGCAGTACTTC. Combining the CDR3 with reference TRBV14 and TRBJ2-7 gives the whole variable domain EAGVTQFPSHSVIEKGQTVTLRCDPISGHDNLYWYRRVMGKEIKFLLHFVKESKQDESGMPNNRFLAERTGGTYSTLKVQPAELEDSGVYFCASSPGFAGVSYEQYFGPGTRLTVT.

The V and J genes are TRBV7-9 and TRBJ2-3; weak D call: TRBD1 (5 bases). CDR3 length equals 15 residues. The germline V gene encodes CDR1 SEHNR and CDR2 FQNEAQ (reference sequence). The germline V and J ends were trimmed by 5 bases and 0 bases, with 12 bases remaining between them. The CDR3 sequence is CASSPSGPSTDTQYF. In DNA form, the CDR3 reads TGTGCCAGCAGCCCATCAGGGCCTAGCACAGATACGCAGTATTTT.